These 6 T cell receptor beta chains came from one sample sequenced in a study of blood T cell repertoires in COVID-19. Profiling relied on immunoSEQ multiplex PCR, and the TCRdb table lists in-frame clones only, not all of them. The repertoire holds around 200,000 clones, with over 75% as singletons. Specimen: PBMCs or T cells enriched from blood (not recorded which). These receptor sequences come from a man aged 40-55 years who had recovered from COVID-19.

This clone came up once. V usage is TRBV29-1 and J usage is TRBJ2-5; possibly TRBD2 for D (6 bases). CDR1 and CDR2 from the germline V gene are SQVTM and ANQGSEA. Trimming stripped 3 bases from V and 5 bases from J, with 22 bases between. This CDR3 comprises 16 residues. The CDR3 DNA reads TGCAGCGTTGAGGTTGGCGGGACGCCATCCAGGGAGACCCAGTACTTC. It is translated as CSVEVGGTPSRETQYF.

This clone has only one observation. The rearrangement uses TRBV30 and TRBJ2-7, with TRBD2 as a possible D gene (6 bases). This CDR3 has 14 residues. The V end was cut by 2 bases, the J end by 1 base, with 12 bases between. The germline V gene has CDR1 GTSNPN and CDR2 SVGIG (reference sequence). This CDR3 reads CAWSRGLLSYEQYF. CDR3 sequence (DNA): TGTGCCTGGAGTAGGGGACTTTTGTCCTACGAGCAGTACTTC. The entire variable domain, with the rest obtained from reference TRBV30 and TRBJ2-7, is as follows: SQTIHQWPATLVQPVGSPLSLECTVEGTSNPNLYWYRQAAGRGLQLLFYSVGIGQISSEVPQNLSASRPQDRQFILSSKKLLLSDSGFYLCAWSRGLLSYEQYFGPGTRLTVT.

This clone was detected only a few times. This chain joins TRBV20-1 and TRBJ1-1, with 7 bases aligning to TRBD1. Germline lookup yields CDR1 DFQATT and CDR2 SNEGSKA (reference sequence). The CDR3 loop spans 11 amino acids. The V gene end was trimmed by 6 bases and the J gene end by 6 bases; junction bases not matched to a gene: 4. The CDR3 sequence: CSAPGTAEAFF. For the CDR3, the DNA is TGCAGTGCGCCCGGGACAGCTGAAGCTTTCTTT.

This clone was seen only once. The chain is built from TRBV4-1 and TRBJ1-6, with D possibly TRBD1 on 6 matching bases. CDR1 is MGHRA and CDR2 is YSYEKL in the germline V gene. The germline V and J ends were trimmed by 5 bases and 0 bases, with 23 bases remaining between them. There are 20 residues in the CDR3. Here the CDR3 reads CASSKVQGRLSASYNSPLHF. CDR3 DNA: TGCGCCAGCAGCAAGGTCCAGGGGCGATTATCTGCCTCCTATAATTCACCCCTCCACTTT.

This rearrangement joins TRBV6-1 to TRBJ2-7; D may be TRBD2 (5 bases). The V end lost 3 bases, the J end lost 7 bases, and 13 bases lay between the germline ends. The CDR3 extends over 13 amino acids. The V gene's germline CDR1 is MNHNS and CDR2 SASEGT. The CDR3 DNA reads TGTGCCAGCAGTGACGTGCAGCGGAGGGAGCAGTACTTC. As protein: CASSDVQRREQYF.

The rearrangement joins TRBV4-1 to TRBJ2-7; 12 bases match TRBD1. The length of the CDR3 is 14 residues. The V gene's germline CDR1 is MGHRA and CDR2 YSYEKL. Germline trimming cut 1 base from V and 9 bases from J; bases unmatched to any gene: 4. As DNA, the CDR3 is TGCGCCAGCAGCCAAGCCGGGACAGGGGGCGCGCAGTACTTC. Its protein is CASSQAGTGGAQYF.